The 5 T cell receptor beta chains below come from one sample, sequenced in a study of T-cell reconstitution after alpha-beta-depleted transplantation in children. The authors prepared the TCRbeta library with unique molecular identifiers. TCRdb called the PCR reads again in MiXCR, with one record for every CDR3 protein. The sample lists about a million distinct CDR3 sequences, roughly 29% occurring once. The source material was PBMCs, mostly from graft donor cells, sampled 360 days after TCRalphabeta/CD19-depleted stem cell transplant. These receptors were collected from a boy under three years old who had a stem cell transplant for SCID, so the T cells may come from the graft donor.

V gene TRBV6-2 or TRBV6-3 combines with J gene TRBJ1-6; 9 nucleotides align to TRBD1. J gave up 9 bases and V 7 bases, and 10 bases lay outside the gene matches. Germline V CDR1 and CDR2: MNHEY, SVGEGT. The length of the CDR3 is 15 residues. The CDR3 DNA sequence: TGTGCCAGCACCACATCACAGGGGGCCGGTTCACCCCTCCACTTT. Residues: CASTTSQGAGSPLHF.

A note on this clonotype: The germline gene is not matched at one end of the junction; a read error may be the cause. This chain joins TRBV7-2 and TRBJ2-7; D might be TRBD1 (5 bases). From germline, CDR1 is SGHTA and CDR2 FQGNSA. The CDR3 has 13 residues. The CDR3 reads CASSLVGAYEQNF. DNA of the CDR3: TGTGCCAGCAGCTTAGTAGGGGCCTACGAGCAGAACTTC.

The gene calls are TRBV12-3 or TRBV12-4 and TRBJ2-3; D not resolved. The CDR3 has 14 residues. Trimming stripped 3 bases from V and 0 bases from J, with 7 bases between. The CDR3 region has the DNA TGTGCCAGCAGTTTGATGGCTAGCACAGATACGCAGTATTTT. Amino acids: CASSLMASTDTQYF.

This clonotype turned up a few times. The chain couples TRBV7-9 to TRBJ1-4, with a possible D match to TRBD1 (5 bases). This CDR3 is 17 amino acids long. Germline loops: CDR1 SEHNR, CDR2 FQNEAQ (reference sequence). The V end was cut by 5 bases, the J end by 2 bases, with 18 bases between. The DNA of the CDR3 is TGTGCCAGCAGCCCGCCTAGGACAAGGGCGACTAATGAAAAACTGTTTTTT. This encodes CASSPPRTRATNEKLFF.

Only a few counts were recorded for this clonotype. This chain links TRBV5-1 with TRBJ2-5; D might be TRBD2 (6 bases). The CDR3 sequence is 13 residues long. Looked up from germline, CDR1 is SGHRS and CDR2 is YFSETQ. The V and J ends lost 4 bases and 5 bases respectively, with 12 bases between them. The CDR3 spells CASSGGTAETQYF. Here the CDR3 DNA reads TGCGCCAGCAGCGGGGGGACGGCCGAGACCCAGTACTTC.